The clone carrying this TCR beta chain was counted many times. Its specificity is unknown. The junction departs from germline at one end; a sequencing error may be responsible. These data come from a study of Graves' ophthalmopathy and Graves' hyperthyroidism. General study results and limits: The majority of expanded thyroid clonotypes above 0.001 frequency also occurred in blood.

Transcripts of RNA were the source for amplifying TCR beta CDR3 regions. HTBI primers were used in a first-round RT-PCR, which preceded a second-round multiplex PCR. TCRdb re-derived calls from the multiplex PCR reads in MiXCR, one entry per CDR3 protein. Seen here are approximately 150,000 distinct CDR3 sequences, approximately 40% observed once, and the top ten hold about 9.5%. This CDR3 has 13 amino acids. This sequence originates from a man younger than 45 with Graves' ophthalmopathy. Source material: peripheral blood. The chain employs TRBV12-3 or TRBV12-4 and TRBJ1-6; no reliable D call. The CDR3 region has the DNA TGTGCCAGCAGTTTAGGAGACGCCGGAGCGCCCGCCTTT. Protein product: CASSLGDAGAPAF.